The 19 T cell receptor beta chains given below trace back to one sample, sequenced in a study of CD8+CD57+ T cells in acquired aplastic anemia. Patients selected for sequencing had displayed CD8+CD57+ cell expansion by flow cytometry. Researchers used genomic DNA as the template to profile TCR beta VDJ and CDR3. TCRdb called the reads again in MiXCR, with one record for every CDR3 protein. The sample lists roughly 250,000 distinct CDR3 sequences; approximately 45% were seen once. The sequencing sample was made of sorted CD4+, CD8+, or CD8+CD57+ T cells (not recorded which) from PBMCs. These receptors all come from a human donor with aplastic anemia.

The chain carries TRBV2 and TRBJ2-7; no clear D gene. The CDR3 is 14 residues long. V gave up 2 bases and J gave up 3 bases, with 11 bases separating them. Per the germline V gene, CDR1 is SNHLY and CDR2 is FYNNEI. CDR3 nucleotide sequence: TGTGCCAGCAGTGAATGGCTGACGAGCTACGAGCAGTACTTC. It yields the protein CASSEWLTSYEQYF.

The CDR3 spells CSVGQGTNTEAFF. CDR3 bases: TGCAGCGTGGGACAGGGGACGAACACTGAAGCTTTCTTT. V and J are TRBV29-1 and TRBJ1-1; TRBD1 agrees at 10 bases. The germline V gene encodes CDR1 SQVTM and CDR2 ANQGSEA. This CDR3 spans 13 amino acids. After removal of 6 bases from V and 1 base from J, the junction contained 2 bases not matched to a gene.

This sequence joins TRBV9 and TRBJ1-2; D is unclear. The germline CDR1 and CDR2 sequences are SGDLS and YYNGEE. Trimming removed 0 bases at V and 3 bases at J, with 30 bases between. This CDR3 region has 21 residues. For the CDR3, the DNA is TGTGCCAGCAGCGTAGATCTTAGCGGGAGCCACGAGGAGACCCAGTACTATGGCTACACCTTC. It specifies CASSVDLSGSHEETQYYGYTF.

Many counts were recorded for this clonotype. The CDR3 nucleotides are TGTACCCTGGGGAAACGGGCCACTAGCACAGATACGCAGTATTTT. Translated, it gives CTLGKRATSTDTQYF. The chain couples TRBV2 to TRBJ2-3; D call uncertain. The V gene's germline CDR1 is SNHLY and CDR2 FYNNEI. CDR3 length: 15 residues.

A note on this clonotype: One base away lies a much larger clone, so this may be a sequencing read error. The rearrangement links TRBV12-3 or TRBV12-4 to TRBJ1-4; D may be TRBD1 (5 bases). The CDR3 loop spans 14 amino acids. V shed 3 bases and J shed 7 bases, with 12 bases lying between them. The CDR3 bases are TGTGCCAGCAGTTTGAAAGGGGTTGGTGAAAAACTGTTTTTT. Translation: CASSLKGVGEKLFF.

This clonotype appeared a few times. A much larger clone lies a single base off, so this may be a read error. The genes are TRBV7-9 and TRBJ2-1, with 11 nucleotides matching TRBD2. The junction had 12 bases not matched to a gene; V was cut back by 8 bases and J by 9 bases. CDR1 is SEHNR, CDR2 FQNEAQ, per germline (reference sequence). The CDR3 length is 15 residues. The DNA for the CDR3 is TGTGCCAGCGGGCCCGGGGCTAGCGGGAGGAGTGAGCAGTTCTTC. Its translation: CASGPGASGRSEQFF.

In this sample, this clonotype turned up many times. With a much larger clone just one base away, this may be a read error. The chain uses TRBV19 and TRBJ1-2; weak D call: TRBD1 (6 bases). CDR3 length: 14 residues. Per germline, CDR1 LNHDA and CDR2 SQIVND (reference sequence). DNA for the CDR3: TGTGCCAGTAGTATAGGACAGGACAACTATGGCTGCACCTTC. It encodes CASSIGQDNYGCTF.

CDR3 nucleotides: TGTGCCAGTAGTATAGTTCGGGGGAATGAGCAGTTCTTC. Its protein is CASSIVRGNEQFF. The rearrangement uses TRBV19 and TRBJ2-1, with a tentative D call TRBD2 (6 bases). Trimming removed 1 base at V and 7 bases at J, with 8 bases between. This CDR3 is built from 13 residues. Germline CDR1 is LNHDA and CDR2 is SQIVND (reference sequence).

This clonotype was seen a handful of times. The genes are TRBV30 and TRBJ1-1, with D perhaps TRBD1 (5 bases). Trimming cost V 3 bases and J 10 bases, with 12 bases left between them. Germline CDR1 is GTSNPN and CDR2 is SVGIG (reference sequence). The CDR3 has 11 residues. The CDR3 DNA sequence: TGTGCCTGGAGGCCGGGGGTCGGAGCTTTCTTT. It codes for CAWRPGVGAFF.

Comments on this clonotype: The junction departs from germline at one end; a sequencing error may be responsible. The chain carries TRBV9 and TRBJ2-2; the match to TRBD2 covers 10 bases. Germline V CDR1 and CDR2: SGDLS, YYNGEE. The CDR3 covers 14 residues. The CDR3 loop is CASQGTSVTGEPFF. The DNA for the CDR3 is TGTGCCAGCCAGGGGACTAGCGTGACCGGGGAGCCGTTTTTT.

This clonotype was seen only a few times. The chain recombines TRBV5-1 with TRBJ2-7; 11 nucleotides align to TRBD1. The CDR3 has 14 residues. Losses at the gene ends were 4 bases for V and 0 bases for J; bases not matched to a gene: 0. The germline CDR1 and CDR2 sequences are SGHRS and YFSETQ. The chain's CDR3 is CASSGTGGSYEQYF. DNA of the CDR3: TGCGCCAGCAGCGGGACAGGGGGCTCCTACGAGCAGTACTTC. The full variable domain, completed using reference TRBV5-1 and TRBJ2-7, is KAGVTQTPRYLIKTRGQQVTLSCSPISGHRSVSWYQQTPGQGLQFLFEYFSETQRNKGNFPGRFSGRQFSNSRSEMNVSTLELGDSALYLCASSGTGGSYEQYFGPGTRLTVT.

The sample holds many counts of this clonotype. The chain carries TRBV4-1 and TRBJ1-6; D is undetermined. This CDR3 is 17 amino acids long. The germline gives CDR1 MGHRA, CDR2 YSYEKL. Trimming removed 0 bases from V and 3 bases from J, with 12 bases in between. The CDR3 sequence is CASSQDRGTLYNSPLHF. CDR3 bases: TGCGCCAGCAGCCAAGATCGCGGTACTCTCTATAATTCACCCCTCCACTTT.

This clonotype was detected many times. This chain connects TRBV6-2 or TRBV6-3 to TRBJ2-3; D is uncertain. The CDR3 spans 13 residues. With 6 bases removed from V and 0 bases from J, the gap between germline ends came to 7 bases. CDR1 is MNHEY and CDR2 is SVGEGT in the germline V gene. The CDR3 reads CASRLFSTDTQYF. The CDR3 DNA reads as TGTGCCAGCAGACTCTTCAGCACAGATACGCAGTATTTT.

This chain uses TRBV25-1 with TRBJ2-3, with D possibly matching TRBD1 (6 bases). CDR1 is MGHDK, CDR2 SYGVNS, per germline. Deletions cut 6 bases from V and 5 bases from J, with 21 bases between. This CDR3 has 16 residues. The CDR3 sequence is CASSPNWGRGGDTQYF. The CDR3 nucleotides read TGTGCCAGCAGCCCAAATTGGGGGAGAGGGGGAGATACGCAGTATTTT.

This clonotype was detected ten times or more. The chain combines TRBV7-9 with TRBJ2-7; 7 positions match TRBD1. The CDR3 has 16 residues. V lost 1 base and J lost 5; bases outside the gene matches: 11. The germline CDR1 and CDR2 sequences are SEHNR and FQNEAQ (reference sequence). This chain's CDR3 is CASSLVTRKDRDEQYF. CDR3 sequence (DNA): TGTGCCAGCAGCTTAGTAACACGAAAAGACAGGGACGAGCAGTACTTC.

This clonotype turned up a few times. The junction departs from the called germline gene at one end, perhaps through a read error. The CDR3 DNA is TGTGCCAGCAGGCTCGCCGACAGGAAGGTCTTC. This gives the protein CASRLADRKVF. The genes are TRBV28 and TRBJ2-1, with D possibly matching TRBD1 (6 bases). CDR3 length: 11 amino acids. The germline V gene encodes CDR1 MDHEN and CDR2 SYDVKM. Based on the CDR3 plus reference TRBV28 and TRBJ2-1, the full variable domain is DVKVTQSSRYLVKRTGEKVFLECVQDMDHENMFWYRQDPGLGLRLIYFSYDVKMKEKGDIPEGYSVSREKKERFSLILESASTNQTSMYLCASRLADRKVFGPGTRLTVL.

Worth noting for this clonotype: A read error may account for a junction end that differs from germline. The CDR3 sequence is CASSLRTGIRHTEAF. The DNA for the CDR3 is TGTGCCAGCAGCTTGAGGACAGGGATAAGGCACACTGAAGCTTTC. The chain links TRBV7-2 to TRBJ2-6, with 8 bases that match TRBD1. The length of the CDR3 is 15 residues. Looked up from germline, CDR1 is SGHTA and CDR2 is FQGNSA.

There are many counts of this clonotype. The chain couples TRBV6-2 or TRBV6-3 to TRBJ1-5, with 7 bases aligning to TRBD1. Germline assignment: CDR1 MNHEY and CDR2 SVGEGT. There are 17 residues in the CDR3. V lost 6 bases, J lost 1 base, and 12 bases stayed unmatched. CDR3 nucleotide sequence: TGTGCCAGCAGGAATGACCGGGACAGTCGAAGCAATCAGCCCCAGCATTTT. It specifies CASRNDRDSRSNQPQHF.

V and J are TRBV15 and TRBJ1-2; D not certain. V lost 2 bases to trimming and J lost 3 bases, with 22 bases between them. CDR3 length equals 18 residues. Looked up from germline, CDR1 is LNHNV and CDR2 is YYDKDF (reference sequence). The CDR3, as DNA: TGTGCCACCAGCAGACAACCAACGAGGGTGAAGGAAGACTATGGCTACACCTTC. Translated: CATSRQPTRVKEDYGYTF.